Presented here are 28 T cell receptor beta chains from one specimen sequenced in a study of blood T cells in healthy people across ages. A second PCR, run for roughly 7 to 11 cycles, used a sample-barcoded 5' primer plus a J-beta primer mix. MiXCR was run by TCRdb on the 5' RACE reads, yielding one entry per CDR3 protein. Among approximately 1.5 million distinct CDR3 sequences listed, about 45% were seen once. Material: blood. These TCRs come from a woman between 18 and 29 years old in good health.

This clonotype was counted a single time. The rearrangement joins TRBV29-1 to TRBJ2-1; a weak D match, TRBD2 (6 bases). This CDR3 has 12 amino acids. Germline V gene data show CDR1 as SQVTM and CDR2 as ANQGSEA. Trimming pared 8 bases from V and 0 bases from J, leaving 8 bases between. CDR3 nucleotide sequence: TGCAGCCACGGGGGCTCCTACAATGAGCAGTTCTTC. As protein: CSHGGSYNEQFF.

The chain has TRBV25-1 and TRBJ2-3, with D tentatively TRBD1 (7 bases). The CDR3 runs to 17 residues. V dropped 1 base and J dropped 3 bases, with 17 bases sitting between them. Germline assignment: CDR1 MGHDK and CDR2 SYGVNS. This CDR3 is CASSESWRGQGTDTQYF. The DNA for the CDR3 is TGTGCCAGCAGTGAATCCTGGAGGGGGCAAGGTACAGATACGCAGTATTTT.

The chain links TRBV12-3 or TRBV12-4 to TRBJ1-1; unclear D gene. Trimming pared 3 bases from V and 8 bases from J, leaving 13 bases between. CDR3 size: 13 residues. The CDR3 DNA follows: TGTGCCAGCAGTTTCGGCTCGGGTCTGGAAGCTTTCTTT. Residues: CASSFGSGLEAFF.

Notes on this clonotype: This is likely a read error, given that the CDR3 carries no conserved phenylalanine or tryptophan at its end. J is TRBJ2-3 and V is TRBV12-3 or TRBV12-4; the D is unclear. Trimming stripped 1 base from V and 3 bases from J, with 8 bases between. This CDR3 is built from 14 residues. The CDR3 DNA is TGTGCCAGCAGTTTAGGGGCCCCGACAGATACGCAGTATTCT. Amino acids: CASSLGAPTDTQYS.

This clonotype was seen only once. V and J are TRBV11-2 and TRBJ2-1; 7 bases are shared with TRBD2. The J call is doubtful: the DNA matches TRBJ2-7 better. This CDR3 is 17 amino acids long. Germline V CDR1 and CDR2: SGHAT, FQNNGV. The CDR3 here is CASSLVWGGSGKREQYF. In DNA form, the CDR3 reads TGTGCCAGCAGCTTAGTTTGGGGGGGGAGCGGGAAACGGGAGCAGTACTTC.

The chain employs TRBV20-1 and TRBJ2-5; TRBD2 might be the D (5 bases). The CDR3 length is 14 residues. The V and J ends lost 0 bases and 2 bases respectively, with 10 bases between them. Germline V gene sequence: CDR1 DFQATT, CDR2 SNEGSKA (reference sequence). DNA for the CDR3: TGCAGTGCTAGAGATCCGCGGGTTCAAGAGACCCAGTACTTC. Translated, it gives CSARDPRVQETQYF.

The chain couples TRBV29-1 to TRBJ2-3; 8 nucleotides agree with TRBD2. With V trimmed by 7 bases and J by 3 bases, 9 bases remained unmatched. This CDR3 is 14 amino acids long. Per the germline V gene, CDR1 is SQVTM and CDR2 is ANQGSEA. CDR3 protein: CSGKAGVVTDTQYF. CDR3 nucleotide sequence: TGCAGCGGGAAAGCGGGAGTCGTGACAGATACGCAGTATTTT.

This clonotype turned up a few times. The chain carries TRBV5-1 and TRBJ2-6; no clear D. Trimming pared 4 bases from V and 0 bases from J, leaving 8 bases between. Germline CDR1 reads SGHRS; CDR2 reads YFSETQ. The CDR3 runs 15 residues. The CDR3 region has the DNA TGCGCCAGCAGCACTGCTAACTCTGGGGCCAACGTCCTGACTTTC. Translating it yields CASSTANSGANVLTF. Looking up the rest from reference TRBV5-1 and TRBJ2-6 gives the full variable domain: KAGVTQTPRYLIKTRGQQVTLSCSPISGHRSVSWYQQTPGQGLQFLFEYFSETQRNKGNFPGRFSGRQFSNSRSEMNVSTLELGDSALYLCASSTANSGANVLTFGAGSRLTVL.

The table lists this clonotype with a few counts. This chain connects TRBV6-6 to TRBJ2-1, with 13 bases matching TRBD2. This CDR3 has 15 amino acids. Germline CDR1 is MNHNY and CDR2 is SVGAGI (reference sequence). The V segment lost 6 bases and the J segment 10 bases; nucleotides outside the gene matches: 9. The CDR3 DNA follows: TGTGCCAGCAGCCCCGGGACTAGCGGGAAGGAGGAGCAGTTCTTC. Translation gives CASSPGTSGKEEQFF.

This clonotype was detected only a few times. This chain links TRBV20-1 with TRBJ1-5, with D unclear. CDR3 length: 14 amino acids. V lost 3 bases to trimming and J lost 6 bases, with 15 bases between them. Germline CDR1 is DFQATT and CDR2 is SNEGSKA (reference sequence). CDR3 sequence reads: CSASRGPSVQPQHF. The CDR3 DNA reads as TGCAGTGCTAGCCGCGGGCCTAGTGTTCAGCCCCAGCATTTT.

The V and J genes are TRBV29-1 and TRBJ1-2; the match to TRBD1 covers 9 bases. The germline V gene has CDR1 SQVTM and CDR2 ANQGSEA. This CDR3 region has 12 residues. Trimming took 5 bases from V and 6 from J; bases not matched to a gene: 4. This chain's CDR3 is CSVWTGVHGYTF. The CDR3 DNA follows: TGCAGCGTTTGGACAGGGGTGCATGGCTACACCTTC.

The rearrangement joins TRBV6-1 to TRBJ1-5; D is uncertain. This CDR3 is built from 15 residues. Trimming left V 4 bases short and J 3 bases short, with 13 bases between. Germline lookup yields CDR1 MNHNS and CDR2 SASEGT. The CDR3 reads CASSVGQLINQPQHF. The CDR3 region has the DNA TGTGCCAGCAGTGTCGGGCAGCTTATCAATCAGCCCCAGCATTTT.

This clonotype was seen a few times. The CDR3 sequence is CASSQGGGTNYGYTF. The CDR3 nucleotides are TGTGCCAGCAGTCAGGGGGGAGGGACCAACTATGGCTACACCTTC. This rearrangement joins TRBV27 to TRBJ1-2; 7 bases agree with TRBD1. Germline V gene sequence: CDR1 MNHEY, CDR2 SMNVEV (reference sequence). V lost 5 bases to trimming and J lost 2 bases; unmatched junction nucleotides: 8. The CDR3 totals 15 residues.

This clonotype was found a few times. This chain links TRBV7-2 with TRBJ2-7, with a tentative D call TRBD1 (5 bases). Trimming shortened V by 3 bases and J by 6 bases, and 15 bases separated the two germline ends. CDR1 and CDR2 (germline): SGHTA, FQGNSA. The CDR3 is 14 amino acids. The CDR3 DNA reads as TGTGCCAGCAGCTTCCGCTTACCAGGGATCGAGCAGTACTTC. Its translation: CASSFRLPGIEQYF.

A few counts support this clonotype. A junction boundary mismatches the germline segment, possibly from a read error. The V gene is TRBV7-6, the J gene TRBJ1-4, with a possible D match to TRBD1 (6 bases). This CDR3 has 16 amino acids. Germline loops: CDR1 SGHVS, CDR2 FNYEAQ. CDR3 DNA sequence: TGTGCCAGCAGCATAGCGGGACAACCACCTAATGAAAAACTGTTTTTT. Protein sequence: CASSIAGQPPNEKLFF.

The chain couples TRBV7-8 to TRBJ2-1; the match to TRBD2 covers 8 bases. Per germline, CDR1 SGHVS and CDR2 FQNEAQ. V trimming: 1 base; J trimming: 13 bases; junction bases outside the gene matches: 6. The CDR3 has 13 residues. The CDR3: CASSLVLSGAQFF. Here the CDR3 DNA reads TGTGCCAGCAGCTTAGTCCTTAGCGGGGCACAGTTCTTC. Using reference TRBV7-8 and TRBJ2-1 for the parts outside the CDR3, the full variable domain is GAGVSQSPRYKVAKRGQDVALRCDPISGHVSLFWYQQALGQGPEFLTYFQNEAQLDKSGLPSDRFFAERPEGSVSTLKIQRTQQEDSAVYLCASSLVLSGAQFFGPGTRLTVL.

The chain combines TRBV6-5 with TRBJ2-7, with D hard to call. CDR1 is MNHEY and CDR2 is SVGAGI in the germline V gene. Deletions cut 6 bases from V and 3 bases from J, with 18 bases between. The CDR3 totals 15 residues. The CDR3 region is CASRRPGPWSYEQYF. The CDR3, as DNA: TGTGCCAGCAGACGCCCGGGCCCTTGGAGCTACGAGCAGTACTTC.

The chain recombines TRBV29-1 with TRBJ1-2, with 8 bases lining up with TRBD1. V shed 6 bases, J shed 6 bases, and the junction held 9 bases outside the gene matches. The CDR3 is 13 residues long. Germline CDR1 and CDR2: SQVTM and ANQGSEA. CDR3 in DNA: TGCAGCGTCACCCTGACAGGGGTGGATGGCTACACCTTC. Amino acids: CSVTLTGVDGYTF.

There are a few counts of this clonotype. V is TRBV27 and J is TRBJ1-5; D remains ambiguous. CDR1 is MNHEY, CDR2 SMNVEV, per germline (reference sequence). The CDR3 is 13 amino acids. The V gene lost 6 bases and the J gene lost 7 bases, with 13 bases spanning the gap. This CDR3 is CASSFIAGQPQHF. The CDR3 region has the DNA TGTGCCAGCAGCTTTATAGCCGGGCAGCCCCAGCATTTT.

V gene TRBV20-1 combines with J gene TRBJ1-2, with D possibly matching TRBD1 (6 bases). Germline loops: CDR1 DFQATT, CDR2 SNEGSKA (reference sequence). The CDR3 loop spans 11 amino acids. Trimming cost V 6 bases and J 8 bases, with 13 bases left between them. The CDR3 loop is CSATYREGYTF. CDR3 nucleotides: TGCAGTGCGACGTACAGGGAAGGCTACACCTTC.

The chain recombines TRBV12-3 or TRBV12-4 with TRBJ2-2; D perhaps matches TRBD1 (5 bases). V was shortened by 6 bases and J by 13 bases, with 12 bases between the two germline ends. The CDR3 length is 11 residues. CDR3 bases: TGTGCCAGCAGCACCGACAGAAGGCTGTTTTTT. Amino acid sequence: CASSTDRRLFF.

This clonotype was detected only a few times. V usage is TRBV7-2 and J usage is TRBJ2-3, with 8 nucleotides matching TRBD2. Trimming removed 3 bases from V and 4 bases from J; junction bases left unmatched: 3. Per the germline V gene, CDR1 is SGHTA and CDR2 is FQGNSA. The CDR3 consists of 14 residues. The CDR3 here is CASSFSGRADTQYF. CDR3 coding DNA: TGTGCCAGCAGCTTTTCCGGGAGGGCAGATACGCAGTATTTT.

The chain links TRBV7-8 to TRBJ2-1; perhaps TRBD2 as D (8 bases). Deletions cut 5 bases from V and 5 bases from J, with 25 bases between. Germline V CDR1 and CDR2: SGHVS, FQNEAQ. The length of the CDR3 is 18 residues. CDR3 DNA sequence: TGTGCCAGCAGCCCATTCGGGACAGCAGGTAGCGGGAACAATGAGCAGTTCTTC. Residues: CASSPFGTAGSGNNEQFF.

The CDR3 is CASSQGSTNEKLFF. CDR3 sequence (DNA): TGCGCCAGCAGCCAGGGTTCAACTAATGAAAAACTGTTTTTT. The rearrangement links TRBV4-1 to TRBJ1-4, with D unresolved. Germline V CDR1 and CDR2: MGHRA, YSYEKL. V lost 3 bases and J 0 bases, leaving 5 bases between the germline ends. The CDR3 has 14 amino acids.

This clonotype was observed many times. The rearrangement uses TRBV2 and TRBJ2-3, with unresolved D. Trimming took off 4 bases at V and 4 bases at J, with 3 bases between the two ends. This CDR3 contains 11 residues. Germline V gene data show CDR1 as SNHLY and CDR2 as FYNNEI. CDR3 in amino acids: CASSAADTQYF. In nucleotides, the CDR3 is TGTGCCAGCAGTGCGGCAGATACGCAGTATTTT.

This clonotype was detected once. A junction end diverges from the germline sequence, so it may reflect a read error. V usage is TRBV15 and J usage is TRBJ1-4; D not certain. Germline-derived CDR1 and CDR2 are LNHNV and YYDKDF (reference sequence). The CDR3 sequence is 13 residues long. Written as DNA, the CDR3 is TGTGTCACCAGCAGCCTCGGACGGGGAAAACTGTTTTTT. Protein sequence: CVTSSLGRGKLFF. The full variable domain, completed using reference TRBV15 and TRBJ1-4, is DAMVIQNPRYQVTQFGKPVTLSCSQTLNHNVMYWYQQKSSQAPKLLFHYYDKDFNNEADTPDNFQSRRPNTSFCFLDIRSPGLGDTAMYLCVTSSLGRGKLFFGSGTQLSVL.

The chain has TRBV20-1 and TRBJ2-1; 13 bases fit TRBD2. The CDR3 extends over 15 amino acids. The germline CDR1 and CDR2 sequences are DFQATT and SNEGSKA (reference sequence). The CDR3 region is CSTPSLAGGRNEQFF. The CDR3 region has the DNA TGCAGCACGCCCTCACTAGCGGGAGGGCGTAATGAGCAGTTCTTC.

This chain connects TRBV29-1 to TRBJ2-1, with a possible D match to TRBD1 (5 bases). V was clipped by 2 bases and J by 0 bases, with 11 bases between them. The CDR3 spans 15 residues. Per the germline V gene, CDR1 is SQVTM and CDR2 is ANQGSEA. CDR3 sequence (DNA): TGCAGCGTTGAATGCCAGGGATGCTCCTACAATGAGCAGTTCTTC. Amino acids: CSVECQGCSYNEQFF.